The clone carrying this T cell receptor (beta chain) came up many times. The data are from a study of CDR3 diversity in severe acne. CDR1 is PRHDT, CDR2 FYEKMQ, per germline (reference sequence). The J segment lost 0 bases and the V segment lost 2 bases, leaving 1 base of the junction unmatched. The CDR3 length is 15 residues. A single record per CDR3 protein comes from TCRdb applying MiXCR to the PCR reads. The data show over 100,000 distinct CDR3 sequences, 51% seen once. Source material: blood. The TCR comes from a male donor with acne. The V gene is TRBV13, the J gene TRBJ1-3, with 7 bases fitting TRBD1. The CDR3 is CASSLTGASGNTIYF. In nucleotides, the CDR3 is TGTGCCAGCAGCTTAACAGGGGCCTCTGGAAACACCATATATTTT.